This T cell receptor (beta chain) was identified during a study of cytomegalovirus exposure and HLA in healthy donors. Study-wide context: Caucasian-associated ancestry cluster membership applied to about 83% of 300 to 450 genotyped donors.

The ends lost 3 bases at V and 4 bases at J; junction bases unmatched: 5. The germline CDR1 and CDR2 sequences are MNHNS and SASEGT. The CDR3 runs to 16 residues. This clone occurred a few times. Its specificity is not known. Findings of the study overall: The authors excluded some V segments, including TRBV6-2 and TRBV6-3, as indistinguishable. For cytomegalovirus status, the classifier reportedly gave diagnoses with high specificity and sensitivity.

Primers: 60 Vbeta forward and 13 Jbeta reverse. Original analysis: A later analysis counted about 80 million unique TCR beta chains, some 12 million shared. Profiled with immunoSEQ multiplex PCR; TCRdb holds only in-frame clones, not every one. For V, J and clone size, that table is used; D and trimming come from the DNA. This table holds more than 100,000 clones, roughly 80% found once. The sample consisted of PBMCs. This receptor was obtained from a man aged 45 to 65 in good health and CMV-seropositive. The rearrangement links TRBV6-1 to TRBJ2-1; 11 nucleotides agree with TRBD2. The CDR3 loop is CASSDQTSGNYNEQFF. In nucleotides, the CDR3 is TGTGCCAGCAGTGACCAGACTAGCGGGAATTACAATGAGCAGTTCTTC.